The 15 T cell receptor beta chains listed next were all sequenced from one sample in a study of T cells in Graves' hyperthyroidism and ophthalmopathy. Researchers amplified the TCR beta CDR3 regions from RNA transcripts. Using the HTBI primer set, a first-round RT-PCR was run on the TCR CDR3. TCRdb processed the multiplex PCR reads anew with MiXCR; each CDR3 protein has one entry. The sample lists more than 300,000 distinct CDR3 sequences, approximately 17% occurring once. The source material was blood. The origin of the receptors is a man younger than 30 with Graves' ophthalmopathy.

This clonotype was observed a handful of times. This rearrangement joins TRBV5-8 to TRBJ2-1; a weak D match, TRBD2 (6 bases). Germline V gives CDR1 SGHTS, CDR2 YDEGEE. The CDR3 is 14 amino acids. Trimming cost V 10 bases and J 3 bases, with 17 bases left between them. DNA of the CDR3: TGTGCCCGCCTACCGGGGGAAGACTACAATGAGCAGTTCTTC. Its protein product is CARLPGEDYNEQFF.

The sample holds many counts of this clonotype. V usage is TRBV28 and J usage is TRBJ1-2, with a possible D match to TRBD1 (5 bases). V was cut by 7 bases and J by 0 bases, with 12 bases left in between. Germline V gene sequence: CDR1 MDHEN, CDR2 SYDVKM. The CDR3 consists of 14 residues. CDR3 sequence (DNA): TGTGCCAGCAAGGACATAGCGGCTAACTATGGCTACACCTTC. Its translation: CASKDIAANYGYTF.

This clonotype was seen only a few times. J is TRBJ2-7 and V is TRBV6-1; D possibly corresponds to TRBD1 (5 bases). Trimming removed 6 bases at V and 5 bases at J, with 11 bases between. The CDR3 covers 12 residues. Per germline, CDR1 MNHNS and CDR2 SASEGT. CDR3 in amino acids: CASSQGPHEQYF. The CDR3 nucleotides are TGTGCCAGCAGCCAGGGCCCCCACGAGCAGTACTTC.

This clonotype was detected once. The V call is TRBV29-1, the J call TRBJ2-7; D is perhaps TRBD2 (6 bases). Trimming took off 6 bases at V and 4 bases at J, with 10 bases between the two ends. CDR1 and CDR2 (germline): SQVTM, ANQGSEA. The CDR3 sequence is 11 residues long. CDR3 residues: CSVMGGYEQYF. CDR3 nucleotide sequence: TGCAGCGTGATGGGGGGATACGAGCAGTACTTC.

This clonotype was seen many times. The rearrangement links TRBV12-3 or TRBV12-4 to TRBJ1-4, with D maybe TRBD1 (5 bases). Trimming removed 3 bases at V and 10 bases at J, with 15 bases between. The CDR3 contains 14 residues. CDR3 in DNA: TGTGCCAGCAGTTTTGACAGCCGTGGGGGAAAACTGTTTTTT. Residues: CASSFDSRGGKLFF.

This clonotype showed up many times. The rearrangement links TRBV28 to TRBJ2-7; 9 bases fit TRBD2. CDR3 length: 15 residues. V was clipped by 6 bases and J by 7 bases; unmatched bases: 13. CDR1 and CDR2 from the germline V gene are MDHEN and SYDVKM. CDR3 bases: TGTGCCAGCAGCTCGTCGACTAGCGGCTTTTATGAGCAGTACTTC. Encoded protein: CASSSSTSGFYEQYF.

This clonotype was counted ten times or more. The chain carries TRBV2 and TRBJ1-1, with a tentative D call TRBD1 (6 bases). Per germline, CDR1 SNHLY and CDR2 FYNNEI. Deletions cut 7 bases from V and 8 bases from J, with 20 bases between. The CDR3 has 14 residues. In DNA, the CDR3 is TGTGCCAGCAAACGGGACAACTATCGGGGAGAAGCTTTCTTT. Translated, it gives CASKRDNYRGEAFF.

This clonotype was counted a few times. This chain joins TRBV6-1 and TRBJ1-2; 9 nucleotides line up with TRBD1. The CDR3 has 14 residues. J was trimmed by 0 bases and V by 6 bases; bases with no gene match: 2. Germline lookup yields CDR1 MNHNS and CDR2 SASEGT. The CDR3 bases are TGTGCCAGCAGAGGGACAGGGTCTAACTATGGCTACACCTTC. Translated, it gives CASRGTGSNYGYTF.

This clonotype was seen many times. Relative to the germline gene, one junction end is altered; a read error may explain this. This chain joins TRBV3-1 and TRBJ2-1, with D tentatively TRBD1 (6 bases). Germline V gives CDR1 LGHDT, CDR2 YNNKEL (reference sequence). The CDR3 is 15 residues long. CDR3 DNA: TGTGCCAGCAGCGAAGATGCAGGGGTCTACAATGAGCAGTTCTTC. Encoded protein: CASSEDAGVYNEQFF.

This clonotype occurred a few times. The chain combines TRBV27 with TRBJ2-1; TRBD2 aligns across 9 bases. V shed 1 base, J shed 2 bases, and the junction held 6 bases outside the gene matches. Germline V gives CDR1 MNHEY, CDR2 SMNVEV (reference sequence). The CDR3 is 17 amino acids. Here the CDR3 DNA reads TGTGCCAGCAGTTTATTACCAATAGCGGGAGCCTACAATGAGCAGTTCTTC. Amino acids: CASSLLPIAGAYNEQFF.

The chain uses TRBV6-5 and TRBJ2-1; D perhaps matches TRBD2 (6 bases). From germline, CDR1 is MNHEY and CDR2 SVGAGI. Trimming cost V 0 bases and J 9 bases, with 12 bases left between them. The CDR3 runs 14 residues. The CDR3 region has the DNA TGTGCCAGCAGTTACTCGGCAGGGAGGAGTGAGCAGTTCTTC. Translated, it gives CASSYSAGRSEQFF.

The rearrangement joins TRBV9 to TRBJ1-2; 10 bases map to TRBD1. Per the germline V gene, CDR1 is SGDLS and CDR2 is YYNGEE. The V gene end was trimmed by 0 bases and the J gene end by 4 bases; junction bases not matched to a gene: 3. This CDR3 has 15 residues. CDR3 nucleotides: TGTGCCAGCAGCGTAGGACAGGGGGCCTCCTATGGCTACACCTTC. This sequence encodes CASSVGQGASYGYTF.

This chain uses TRBV11-2 with TRBJ1-5; D is possibly TRBD1 (5 bases). V was pared by 5 bases and J by 1 base, with 12 bases between. Looked up from germline, CDR1 is SGHAT and CDR2 is FQNNGV. The CDR3 totals 15 residues. This CDR3 is CASSPGPESNQPQHF. DNA for the CDR3: TGTGCCAGCAGCCCGGGACCTGAAAGCAATCAGCCCCAGCATTTT. The full variable domain, in which reference TRBV11-2 and TRBJ1-5 provide the parts outside the CDR3, is EAGVAQSPRYKIIEKRQSVAFWCNPISGHATLYWYQQILGQGPKLLIQFQNNGVVDDSQLPKDRFSAERLKGVDSTLKIQPAKLEDSAVYLCASSPGPESNQPQHFGDGTRLSIL.

The sample holds a few counts of this clonotype. The V gene is TRBV24-1, the J gene TRBJ2-1, with D possibly being TRBD1 (5 bases). The CDR3 covers 14 residues. CDR1 is KGHDR, CDR2 SFDVKD, per germline. The CDR3 DNA reads TGTGCTACAGGACCCGCGTACACGTACAATGAGCAGTTCTTC. As protein: CATGPAYTYNEQFF.

The rearrangement uses TRBV29-1 and TRBJ2-1; D is perhaps TRBD2 (6 bases). The CDR3 covers 13 residues. Germline V gives CDR1 SQVTM, CDR2 ANQGSEA. V lost 1 base to trimming and J lost 16 bases, with 20 bases between them. CDR3 sequence (DNA): TGCAGCGTTGAAGTTGGACGGGGGAGAGTCACCTTCTTC. Protein product: CSVEVGRGRVTFF.